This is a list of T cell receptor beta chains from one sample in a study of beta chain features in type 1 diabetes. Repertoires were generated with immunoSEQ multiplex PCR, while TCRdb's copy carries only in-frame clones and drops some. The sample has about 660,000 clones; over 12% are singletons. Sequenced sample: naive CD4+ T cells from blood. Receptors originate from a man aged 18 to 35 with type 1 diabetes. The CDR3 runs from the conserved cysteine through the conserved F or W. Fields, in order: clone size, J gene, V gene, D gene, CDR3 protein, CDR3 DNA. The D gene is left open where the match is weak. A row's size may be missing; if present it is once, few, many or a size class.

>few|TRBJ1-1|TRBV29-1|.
CSVENRMNTEAFF
TGCAGCGTTGAGAACAGGATGAACACTGAAGCTTTCTTT
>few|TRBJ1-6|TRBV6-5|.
CASGSPGYSPLHF
TGTGCCAGCGGATCCCCGGGGTACTCACCCCTCCACTTT
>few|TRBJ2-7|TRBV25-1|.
CASLSGYYEQYF
TGTGCCAGCTTAAGCGGTTACTACGAGCAGTACTTC
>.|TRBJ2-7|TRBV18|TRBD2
CASSPTSAFSYEQYF
TGTGCCAGCTCACCAACTAGCGCTTTTTCCTACGAGCAGTACTTC
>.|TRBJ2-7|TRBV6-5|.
CASSHYDRSDGEQYF
TGTGCCAGCAGCCACTACGACAGGTCAGACGGCGAGCAGTACTTC
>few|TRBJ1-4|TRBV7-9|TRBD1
CASSPGTGNEKLFF
TGTGCCAGCAGCCCCGGGACAGGGAATGAAAAACTGTTTTTT
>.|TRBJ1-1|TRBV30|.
CAWSRETEAFF
TGTGCCTGGAGTCGGGAAACTGAAGCTTTCTTT
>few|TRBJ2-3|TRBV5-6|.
CASSPGPWGTDTQYF
TGTGCCAGCAGCCCGGGTCCTTGGGGCACAGATACGCAGTATTTT
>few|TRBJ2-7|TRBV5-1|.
CASSQGWEWDEQYF
TGCGCCAGCAGCCAGGGGTGGGAATGGGACGAGCAGTACTTC
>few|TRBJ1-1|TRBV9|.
CASARRWNTEAFF
TGTGCCAGCGCTCGACGGTGGAACACTGAAGCTTTCTTT
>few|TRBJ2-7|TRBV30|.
CAWSVGGPSYEQYF
TGTGCCTGGAGTGTGGGGGGCCCCTCCTACGAGCAGTACTTC
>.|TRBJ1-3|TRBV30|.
CAWSVASPGNTIYF
TGTGCCTGGAGTGTCGCCAGCCCTGGAAACACCATATATTTT
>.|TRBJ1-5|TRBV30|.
CAWSVRRQPQHF
TGTGCCTGGAGTGTCCGAAGACAGCCCCAGCATTTT
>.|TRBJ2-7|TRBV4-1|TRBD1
CASSSRSGTGGFTYEQYF
TGCGCCAGCAGCTCTCGGTCCGGGACAGGGGGTTTTACCTACGAGCAGTACTTC
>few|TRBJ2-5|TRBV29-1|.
CSATEFQETQYF
TGCAGCGCCACGGAGTTCCAAGAGACCCAGTACTTC
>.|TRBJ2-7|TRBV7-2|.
CASSFRQGIDYEQYF
TGTGCCAGCAGCTTCAGGCAGGGGATTGATTACGAGCAGTACTTC
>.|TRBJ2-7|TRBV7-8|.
CASSPGGQFPFYEQYF
TGTGCCAGCAGCCCGGGGGGACAGTTTCCCTTTTACGAGCAGTACTTC
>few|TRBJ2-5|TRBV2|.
CASHQGRETQYF
TGTGCCAGCCACCAGGGTCGAGAGACCCAGTACTTC
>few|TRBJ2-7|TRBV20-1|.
CSCSGAQQYF
TGCAGCTGTAGTGGGGCTCAGCAGTACTTC
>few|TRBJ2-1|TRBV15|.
CATSTGGGIIPEQFF
TGTGCCACCAGCACGGGGGGCGGGATCATCCCTGAGCAGTTCTTC
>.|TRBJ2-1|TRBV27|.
CASRSLRMVLGEQFF
TGTGCCAGCAGATCTTTGCGAATGGTCCTCGGTGAGCAGTTCTTC
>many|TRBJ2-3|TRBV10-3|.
CAISVEDTQYF
TGTGCCATCAGTGTAGAAGATACGCAGTATTTT
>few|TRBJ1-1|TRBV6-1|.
CATMAGYNTEAFF
TGTGCCACCATGGCCGGGTACAACACTGAAGCTTTCTTT
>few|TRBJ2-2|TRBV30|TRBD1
CAWSDITGVHGELFF
TGTGCCTGGAGTGACATAACAGGGGTCCACGGGGAGCTGTTTTTT
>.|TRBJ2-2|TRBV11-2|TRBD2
CASSWTSGRVGELFF
TGTGCCAGCAGCTGGACTAGCGGGAGGGTCGGGGAGCTGTTTTTT
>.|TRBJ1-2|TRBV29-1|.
CSVLEPNYGYTF
TGCAGCGTTCTTGAGCCGAACTATGGCTACACCTTC